The text below deals with one T cell receptor (beta chain). The antigen is not known. The entry originates in a study of cytomegalovirus exposure and HLA in healthy donors. Study outcomes and limitations: CMV serostatus alone was available as immune exposure information. Segments of the TCR beta V type were, in most cases, productive about 87% or about 30% of the time in an earlier analysis.

Amplification used 60 Vbeta primers and 13 Jbeta primers. This table comes from immunoSEQ multiplex PCR, and its TCRdb copy is limited to in-frame clones, with some not included. The table includes 100,000 or so clones, about 81% detected once. This CDR3 region has 17 residues. Germline V gene lookup returns CDR1 MGHRA and CDR2 YSYEKL. The V end lost 1 base, the J end lost 4 bases, and 19 bases lay between the germline ends. The V gene is TRBV4-1, the J gene TRBJ1-1; D perhaps matches TRBD1 (6 bases). The sequence was obtained from a man aged 50-60 years in good health and CMV-seronegative. Input material: PBMCs. The CDR3 bases are TGCGCCAGCAGCCAAGGGCAACAGGGTTGGTTAAGCACTGAAGCTTTCTTT. As protein: CASSQGQQGWLSTEAFF.